This is a list of T cell receptor beta chains from one sample in a study of T cells and copy number aberrations in small-cell lung cancer. TCRdb's copy holds only in-frame clones and misses some; the assay was immunoSEQ multiplex PCR. The data show some 3,000 clones, more than 60% seen once. Material for sequencing was normal tissue next to the tumor. The source of these receptors is a man aged 60-69 years with small cell lung cancer. Both conserved end residues are part of each CDR3. The order of the fields is CDR3 length, J gene, clone size, V gene, D gene, CDR3 DNA, CDR3 protein. D genes are given only for firm matches. Clone size appears in some rows only: once, few, many, or a class for an expanded clone.

cdr3_length: 14
j_call: TRBJ2-3
clone_size: -
v_call: TRBV4-2
d_call: -
cdr3_nt: TGTGCCAGCAGCCAAGAAGCTACAGGCGATACGCAGTATTTT
cdr3_aa: CASSQEATGDTQYF

cdr3_length: 13
j_call: TRBJ2-1
clone_size: -
v_call: TRBV19
d_call: TRBD1
cdr3_nt: TGTGCCAGTACCCCGAACAGGGGAAATGAGCAGTTCTTC
cdr3_aa: CASTPNRGNEQFF

cdr3_length: 16
j_call: TRBJ2-1
clone_size: -
v_call: TRBV15
d_call: TRBD2
cdr3_nt: TGTGCCACCAGCAAACGGGGACTAGCGGAAAACAATGAGCAGTTCTTC
cdr3_aa: CATSKRGLAENNEQFF

cdr3_length: 15
j_call: TRBJ1-6
clone_size: -
v_call: TRBV7-2
d_call: -
cdr3_nt: TGTGCCAGCAGCTTAAACTGGGAAGAAGATTCACCCCTCCACTTT
cdr3_aa: CASSLNWEEDSPLHF

cdr3_length: 14
j_call: TRBJ1-1
clone_size: -
v_call: TRBV6-1
d_call: -
cdr3_nt: TGTGCCAGCAGTGATTCAGGTGATTACACTGAAGCTTTCTTT
cdr3_aa: CASSDSGDYTEAFF

cdr3_length: 13
j_call: TRBJ1-5
clone_size: -
v_call: TRBV2
d_call: -
cdr3_nt: TGTGCCAGCAGACGGGACTTTAATCAGCCCCAGCATTTT
cdr3_aa: CASRRDFNQPQHF

cdr3_length: 15
j_call: TRBJ1-4
clone_size: -
v_call: TRBV5-1
d_call: -
cdr3_nt: TGCGCCAGCAGCTTGGCAAGCGGGGATCATGAAAAACTGTTTTTT
cdr3_aa: CASSLASGDHEKLFF

cdr3_length: 14
j_call: TRBJ1-1
clone_size: -
v_call: TRBV7-9
d_call: TRBD1
cdr3_nt: TGTGCCAGCAGCCAACAGGGGAAGAACACTGAAGCTTTCTTT
cdr3_aa: CASSQQGKNTEAFF

cdr3_length: 15
j_call: TRBJ2-2
clone_size: -
v_call: TRBV5-1
d_call: -
cdr3_nt: TGCGCCAGCAGCCCGCACGGGAGTGGGACCGGGGAGCTGTTTTTT
cdr3_aa: CASSPHGSGTGELFF

cdr3_length: 14
j_call: TRBJ2-7
clone_size: -
v_call: TRBV28
d_call: TRBD1
cdr3_nt: TGTGCCAGCAAACCGACAGGGGGCGGGTACGAGCAGTACTTC
cdr3_aa: CASKPTGGGYEQYF

cdr3_length: 13
j_call: TRBJ2-7
clone_size: once
v_call: TRBV27
d_call: -
cdr3_nt: TGTGCCAGCAGCTGGGACACGATTAGCGAGCAGTACTTC
cdr3_aa: CASSWDTISEQYF

cdr3_length: 15
j_call: TRBJ1-1
clone_size: -
v_call: TRBV5-1
d_call: TRBD1
cdr3_nt: TGCGCCAGCAGCTTGGGACAGGGGGGGAACACTGAAGCTTTCTTT
cdr3_aa: CASSLGQGGNTEAFF

cdr3_length: 16
j_call: TRBJ2-1
clone_size: -
v_call: TRBV6-6
d_call: TRBD2
cdr3_nt: TGTGCCAGCAGTCGTGGCGGGGGGGCATGGAGCGATGAGCAGTTCTTC
cdr3_aa: CASSRGGGAWSDEQFF

cdr3_length: 16
j_call: TRBJ1-1
clone_size: few
v_call: TRBV27
d_call: TRBD1
cdr3_nt: TGTGCCAGCAGTCCCGGCAGGGGGCTCTTCCAAACTGAAGCTTTCTTT
cdr3_aa: CASSPGRGLFQTEAFF

cdr3_length: 13
j_call: TRBJ2-1
clone_size: -
v_call: TRBV7-8
d_call: -
cdr3_nt: TGTGCCAGCAGCGCGGGACTTAACAATGAGCAGTTCTTC
cdr3_aa: CASSAGLNNEQFF

cdr3_length: 13
j_call: TRBJ2-7
clone_size: few
v_call: TRBV2
d_call: TRBD1
cdr3_nt: TGTGCCGGTAACCGACAGGGAGTTAACGAGCAATACTTC
cdr3_aa: CAGNRQGVNEQYF

cdr3_length: 15
j_call: TRBJ2-5
clone_size: -
v_call: TRBV6-5
d_call: -
cdr3_nt: TGTGCCAGCAGTTACACCCCAGCGTCGAGCGAGACCCAGTACTTC
cdr3_aa: CASSYTPASSETQYF

cdr3_length: 15
j_call: TRBJ2-7
clone_size: once
v_call: TRBV15
d_call: TRBD2
cdr3_nt: TGTGCCACCAGCAGAGATTTGACCCAGCGGGGCGAGCAGTACTTC
cdr3_aa: CATSRDLTQRGEQYF

cdr3_length: 14
j_call: TRBJ1-6
clone_size: -
v_call: TRBV7-9
d_call: TRBD1
cdr3_nt: TGTGCCAGCAGCCAAACAGGGGGCGGTTCACCCCTCCACTTT
cdr3_aa: CASSQTGGGSPLHF

cdr3_length: 17
j_call: TRBJ1-4
clone_size: -
v_call: TRBV19
d_call: -
cdr3_nt: TGTGCCAGTAGTCCCTATGTGCCCGCAGGGAGGGATGAAAAACTGTTTTTT
cdr3_aa: CASSPYVPAGRDEKLFF

cdr3_length: 15
j_call: TRBJ2-2
clone_size: -
v_call: TRBV19
d_call: -
cdr3_nt: TGTGCCAGTAGTATAGGTAGGGGTAACACCGGGGAGCTGTTTTTT
cdr3_aa: CASSIGRGNTGELFF

cdr3_length: 16
j_call: TRBJ1-2
clone_size: -
v_call: TRBV19
d_call: -
cdr3_nt: TGTGCCAGTAGCAACTCCCGGAGTAGACAGAAATATGGCTACACCTTC
cdr3_aa: CASSNSRSRQKYGYTF

cdr3_length: 16
j_call: TRBJ2-3
clone_size: -
v_call: TRBV6-1
d_call: -
cdr3_nt: TGTGCCAGCAGTGAATTTTGGCAGGGAATGAGAGATACGCAGTATTTT
cdr3_aa: CASSEFWQGMRDTQYF

cdr3_length: 14
j_call: TRBJ1-1
clone_size: -
v_call: TRBV5-1
d_call: -
cdr3_nt: TGCGCTAGCAGCTTGGAACCTTTTAACACTGAAGCTTTCTTT
cdr3_aa: CASSLEPFNTEAFF

cdr3_length: 15
j_call: TRBJ2-3
clone_size: -
v_call: TRBV5-1
d_call: -
cdr3_nt: TGCGCCAGCAGCTTGTGGGGGGACTCGGCAGATACGCAGTATTTT
cdr3_aa: CASSLWGDSADTQYF

cdr3_length: 13
j_call: TRBJ1-1
clone_size: -
v_call: TRBV19
d_call: TRBD1
cdr3_nt: TGTGCCAGTAGTGCAACAGGGGGGGCAGGAGCTTTCTTT
cdr3_aa: CASSATGGAGAFF

cdr3_length: 13
j_call: TRBJ1-1
clone_size: -
v_call: TRBV7-8
d_call: -
cdr3_nt: TGTGCCAGCAGCTCCGACCTCAACACTGGAGCTTTCTTT
cdr3_aa: CASSSDLNTGAFF

cdr3_length: 14
j_call: TRBJ1-4
clone_size: -
v_call: TRBV11-2
d_call: TRBD1
cdr3_nt: TGTGCCAGCAGCGTGGGACAGGGGGAGGAAAAACTGTTTTTT
cdr3_aa: CASSVGQGEEKLFF

cdr3_length: 14
j_call: TRBJ1-1
clone_size: -
v_call: TRBV5-1
d_call: TRBD1
cdr3_nt: TGCGCTAGCAATTTGGCAGGGGGCTACACTGAAGCTTTCTTT
cdr3_aa: CASNLAGGYTEAFF

cdr3_length: 13
j_call: TRBJ1-4
clone_size: -
v_call: TRBV5-6
d_call: -
cdr3_nt: TGTGCCAGCAGCCCTGGGCCAAATGAAAAACTGTTTTTT
cdr3_aa: CASSPGPNEKLFF

cdr3_length: 13
j_call: TRBJ2-7
clone_size: few
v_call: TRBV7-8
d_call: -
cdr3_nt: TGTGCCAGCAGGGACTCCACGTCCTACGAGCAGTACTTC
cdr3_aa: CASRDSTSYEQYF

cdr3_length: 15
j_call: TRBJ1-5
clone_size: -
v_call: TRBV10-2
d_call: -
cdr3_nt: TGCGCCAGTAGAGAGTCGACGGAAGGCATACAGCCCCAGCATTTT
cdr3_aa: CASRESTEGIQPQHF

cdr3_length: 15
j_call: TRBJ1-5
clone_size: -
v_call: TRBV4-1
d_call: -
cdr3_nt: TGCGCCAGCAGTCAAGTCACAGGGAGCAATCAGCCCCAGCATTTT
cdr3_aa: CASSQVTGSNQPQHF

cdr3_length: 18
j_call: TRBJ2-7
clone_size: -
v_call: TRBV27
d_call: TRBD2
cdr3_nt: TGTGCCAGCAGTTCCTACACGGGACTAGCGGGGGGGTTTTACGAGCAGTACTTC
cdr3_aa: CASSSYTGLAGGFYEQYF

cdr3_length: 13
j_call: TRBJ1-2
clone_size: -
v_call: TRBV14
d_call: -
cdr3_nt: TGTGCCAGCAGCCCGTACAAGAGCTATGGCTACACCTTC
cdr3_aa: CASSPYKSYGYTF

cdr3_length: 13
j_call: TRBJ2-1
clone_size: -
v_call: TRBV19
d_call: TRBD1
cdr3_nt: TGTGCCAGTAGTCCCAACAGGGGAAATGAGCAGTTCTTC
cdr3_aa: CASSPNRGNEQFF

cdr3_length: 15
j_call: TRBJ2-3
clone_size: -
v_call: TRBV2
d_call: -
cdr3_nt: TGTGCCAGCAACCCCAGAACCTCTAGCACAGATACGCAGTATTTT
cdr3_aa: CASNPRTSSTDTQYF

cdr3_length: 15
j_call: TRBJ2-1
clone_size: -
v_call: TRBV19
d_call: TRBD2
cdr3_nt: TGTGCCAGTAGTATCTCCGGGGGGGCCTACAATGAGCAGTTCTTC
cdr3_aa: CASSISGGAYNEQFF

cdr3_length: 12
j_call: TRBJ2-4
clone_size: -
v_call: TRBV7-6
d_call: TRBD1
cdr3_nt: TGTGCCAGCAGCCCGGGGACAGGGCTTCAGTACTTC
cdr3_aa: CASSPGTGLQYF

cdr3_length: 13
j_call: TRBJ2-3
clone_size: -
v_call: TRBV6-1
d_call: TRBD2
cdr3_nt: TGTGCCAGCACCTGGCGGGGGAGGGATACGCAGTATTTT
cdr3_aa: CASTWRGRDTQYF

cdr3_length: 15
j_call: TRBJ1-4
clone_size: -
v_call: TRBV5-1
d_call: -
cdr3_nt: TGCGCCAGCAGCAAAGAGGGTCCCCCCAATGAAAAACTGTTTTTT
cdr3_aa: CASSKEGPPNEKLFF

cdr3_length: 13
j_call: TRBJ2-1
clone_size: -
v_call: TRBV5-4
d_call: -
cdr3_nt: TGTGCCAGCAGCTTGGGGCTCTTAGATGAGCAGTTCTTC
cdr3_aa: CASSLGLLDEQFF

cdr3_length: 15
j_call: TRBJ2-1
clone_size: -
v_call: TRBV27
d_call: TRBD1
cdr3_nt: TGTGCCAGCAGACGCAGGACAGGGTTCTACAATGAGCAGTTCTTC
cdr3_aa: CASRRRTGFYNEQFF

cdr3_length: 14
j_call: TRBJ2-3
clone_size: -
v_call: TRBV14
d_call: TRBD1
cdr3_nt: TGTGCCAGCAGCGTGGGACAGAGCACAGATACGCAGTATTTT
cdr3_aa: CASSVGQSTDTQYF

cdr3_length: 14
j_call: TRBJ2-7
clone_size: -
v_call: TRBV4-1
d_call: -
cdr3_nt: TGCGCCAGCAGCCAAGACTCCCAGGGGTGGGAGCAGTACTTC
cdr3_aa: CASSQDSQGWEQYF

cdr3_length: 15
j_call: TRBJ1-2
clone_size: -
v_call: TRBV14
d_call: TRBD1
cdr3_nt: TGTGCCAGCAGCGCAGGCAGGGGGCGCGGTGATGGCTACACCTTC
cdr3_aa: CASSAGRGRGDGYTF

cdr3_length: 16
j_call: TRBJ1-4
clone_size: -
v_call: TRBV30
d_call: -
cdr3_nt: TGTGCCTGGAGTGTAGTACAGGGTACAACTAATGAAAAACTGTTTTTT
cdr3_aa: CAWSVVQGTTNEKLFF

cdr3_length: 16
j_call: TRBJ2-1
clone_size: -
v_call: TRBV18
d_call: -
cdr3_nt: TGTGCCAGCTCACCAATCGACAGGAGCTCCTACAATGAGCAGTTCTTC
cdr3_aa: CASSPIDRSSYNEQFF

cdr3_length: 14
j_call: TRBJ1-1
clone_size: once
v_call: TRBV5-4
d_call: -
cdr3_nt: TGTGCCAGCAGCTTGGGAGGGGTGGTCACTGAAGCTTTCTTT
cdr3_aa: CASSLGGVVTEAFF

cdr3_length: 13
j_call: TRBJ1-3
clone_size: -
v_call: TRBV30
d_call: -
cdr3_nt: TGTGCCTGGAGTTCTGACGGGGGAAGCACCATATATTTT
cdr3_aa: CAWSSDGGSTIYF

cdr3_length: 12
j_call: TRBJ2-7
clone_size: -
v_call: TRBV27
d_call: -
cdr3_nt: TGTGCCACGGGGCCGAGCTCCTACGAGCAGTACTTC
cdr3_aa: CATGPSSYEQYF

cdr3_length: 16
j_call: TRBJ2-1
clone_size: -
v_call: TRBV11-3
d_call: -
cdr3_nt: TGTGCCAGCAGCTTTTTTTCCACAGGGCACTACAATGAGCAGTTCTTC
cdr3_aa: CASSFFSTGHYNEQFF

cdr3_length: 15
j_call: TRBJ2-7
clone_size: -
v_call: TRBV7-9
d_call: TRBD2
cdr3_nt: TGTGCCAGCAGATCAGGGAGGGCAGGAACCTACGAGCAGTACTTC
cdr3_aa: CASRSGRAGTYEQYF

cdr3_length: 15
j_call: TRBJ1-5
clone_size: -
v_call: TRBV6-1
d_call: -
cdr3_nt: TGTGCCAGCAGTGAAATGATTGGGGGCGGTCAGCCCCAGCATTTT
cdr3_aa: CASSEMIGGGQPQHF

cdr3_length: 14
j_call: TRBJ1-2
clone_size: -
v_call: TRBV14
d_call: -
cdr3_nt: TGTGCCAGCAGCCCCCTTGGACAGAAGTATGGCTACACCTTC
cdr3_aa: CASSPLGQKYGYTF

cdr3_length: 14
j_call: TRBJ1-1
clone_size: -
v_call: TRBV6-1
d_call: -
cdr3_nt: TGTGCCAGCAGTGCCACAGGGAGGGGGACTGAAGCTTTCTTT
cdr3_aa: CASSATGRGTEAFF